The table lists the clone carrying this T cell receptor beta chain with many counts. The target antigen is unknown. The data belong to a study of T-cell reconstitution after alpha-beta-depleted transplantation in children. Findings and limits, study-wide: There were some patients whose high TCRbeta diversity at day 60 came from surviving recipient T cells and thymic progenitors. The authors attributed T-cell counts and diversity one year after transplant mostly to newly produced T cells. Several hundred expanded graft clones reportedly were the source of alpha-beta T cells about two months after transplant.

The library targeted TCRbeta and was prepared with unique molecular identifiers. TCRdb redid the calling of the PCR reads with MiXCR, one entry per CDR3 protein. The sample gives some 600,000 distinct CDR3 sequences, roughly 13% of which show up once; about 2% is in the top ten. Germline V gives CDR1 SGHTA, CDR2 FQGNSA. The CDR3 is made up of 16 amino acids. V lost 5 bases, J lost 5 bases, and 9 bases stayed unmatched. The sequence was collected from a male patient aged 10 to 17 who had a stem cell transplant for acute myeloid leukemia, so the T cells may come from the graft donor. The rearrangement links TRBV7-2 to TRBJ2-5; 12 bases fit TRBD2. The sample here was PBMCs, mostly from graft donor cells, taken 360 days after TCRalphabeta/CD19-depleted stem cell transplant. The CDR3: CASSPLAGGPGETQYF. In DNA, the CDR3 is TGTGCCAGCAGCCCTCTAGCGGGAGGGCCGGGGGAGACCCAGTACTTC.